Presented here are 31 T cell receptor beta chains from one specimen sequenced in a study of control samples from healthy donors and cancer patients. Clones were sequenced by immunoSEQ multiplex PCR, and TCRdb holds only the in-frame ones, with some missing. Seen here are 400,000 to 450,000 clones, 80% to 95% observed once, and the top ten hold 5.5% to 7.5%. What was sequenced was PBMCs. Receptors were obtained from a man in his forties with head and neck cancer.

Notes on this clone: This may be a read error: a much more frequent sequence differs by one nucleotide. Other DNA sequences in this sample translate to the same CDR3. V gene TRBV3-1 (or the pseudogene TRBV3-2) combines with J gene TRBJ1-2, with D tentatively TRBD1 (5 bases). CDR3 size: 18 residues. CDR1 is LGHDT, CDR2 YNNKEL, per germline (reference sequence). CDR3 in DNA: TGTGCCAGCAGTCAAGATCGGGATACGGGGGAATTAGACTATGGCTACACCTTC. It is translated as CASSQDRDTGELDYGYTF.

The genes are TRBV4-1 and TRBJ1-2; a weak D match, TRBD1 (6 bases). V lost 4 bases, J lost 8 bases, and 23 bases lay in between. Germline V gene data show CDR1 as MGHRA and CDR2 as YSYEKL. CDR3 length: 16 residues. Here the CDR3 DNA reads TGCGCCAGCAGCCTACGGGACGGACGGGTTCAGGGGGGCTACACCTTC. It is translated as CASSLRDGRVQGGYTF.

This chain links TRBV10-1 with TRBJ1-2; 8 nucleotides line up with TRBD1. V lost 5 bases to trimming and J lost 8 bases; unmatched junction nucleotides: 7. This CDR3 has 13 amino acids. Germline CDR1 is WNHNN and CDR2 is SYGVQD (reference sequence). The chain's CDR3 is CASSPTGEYGYTF. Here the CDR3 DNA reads TGCGCCAGCAGTCCGACAGGGGAGTACGGCTACACCTTC.

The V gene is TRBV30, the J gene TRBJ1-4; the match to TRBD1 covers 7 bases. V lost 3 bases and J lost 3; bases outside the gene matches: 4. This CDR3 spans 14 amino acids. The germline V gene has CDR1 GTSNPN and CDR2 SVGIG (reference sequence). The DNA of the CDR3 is TGTGCCTGGAGGCCGGGACAGCCTAATGAAAAACTGTTTTTT. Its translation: CAWRPGQPNEKLFF. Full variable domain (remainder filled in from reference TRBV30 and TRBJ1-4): SQTIHQWPATLVQPVGSPLSLECTVEGTSNPNLYWYRQAAGRGLQLLFYSVGIGQISSEVPQNLSASRPQDRQFILSSKKLLLSDSGFYLCAWRPGQPNEKLFFGSGTQLSVL.

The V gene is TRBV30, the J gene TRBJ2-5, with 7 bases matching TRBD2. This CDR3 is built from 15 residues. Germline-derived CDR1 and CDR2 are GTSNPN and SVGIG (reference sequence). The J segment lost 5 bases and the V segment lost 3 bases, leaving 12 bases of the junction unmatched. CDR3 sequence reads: CAWSGGLLAGETQYF. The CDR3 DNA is TGTGCCTGGAGCGGGGGACTACTGGCGGGGGAGACCCAGTACTTC.

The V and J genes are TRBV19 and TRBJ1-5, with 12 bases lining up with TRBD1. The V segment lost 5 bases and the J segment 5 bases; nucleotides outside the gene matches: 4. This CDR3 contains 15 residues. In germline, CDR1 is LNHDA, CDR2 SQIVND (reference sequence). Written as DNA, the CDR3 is TGTGCCAGTAGTGGGACAGGGGGCTGGTATCAGCCCCAGCATTTT. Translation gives CASSGTGGWYQPQHF.

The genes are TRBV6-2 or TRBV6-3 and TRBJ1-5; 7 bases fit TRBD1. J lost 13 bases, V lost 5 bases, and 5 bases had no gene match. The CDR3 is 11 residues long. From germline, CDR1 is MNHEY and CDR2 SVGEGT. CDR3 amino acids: CASSQRTGQHF. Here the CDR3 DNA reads TGTGCCAGCAGTCAGCGGACAGGTCAGCATTTT.

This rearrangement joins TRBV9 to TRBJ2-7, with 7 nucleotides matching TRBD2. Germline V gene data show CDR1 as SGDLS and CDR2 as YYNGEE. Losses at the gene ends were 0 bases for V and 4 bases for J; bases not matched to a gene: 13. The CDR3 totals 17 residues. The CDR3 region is CASSVGGFGGNAYEQYF. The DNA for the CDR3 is TGTGCCAGCAGCGTAGGAGGTTTCGGGGGGAACGCTTACGAGCAGTACTTC.

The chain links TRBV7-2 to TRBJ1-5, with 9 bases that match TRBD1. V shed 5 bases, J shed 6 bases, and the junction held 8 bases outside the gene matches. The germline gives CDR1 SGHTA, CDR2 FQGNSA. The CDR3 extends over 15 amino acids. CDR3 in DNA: TGTGCCAGCAGCCGCGGACAGGGGATCACTCAGCCCCAGCATTTT. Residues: CASSRGQGITQPQHF.

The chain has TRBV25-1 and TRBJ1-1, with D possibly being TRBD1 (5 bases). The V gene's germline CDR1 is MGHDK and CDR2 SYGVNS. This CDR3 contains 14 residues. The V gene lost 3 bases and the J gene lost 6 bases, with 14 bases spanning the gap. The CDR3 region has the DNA TGTGCCAGCAGTGATCCAGGGAGGATGGCTGAAGCTTTCTTT. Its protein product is CASSDPGRMAEAFF.

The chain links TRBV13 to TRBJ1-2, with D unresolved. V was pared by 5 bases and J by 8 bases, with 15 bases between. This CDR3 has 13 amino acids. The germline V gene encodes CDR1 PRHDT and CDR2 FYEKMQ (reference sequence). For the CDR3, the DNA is TGTGCCAGCAGCCCACCCGACGGGTTCGGCTACACCTTC. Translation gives CASSPPDGFGYTF.

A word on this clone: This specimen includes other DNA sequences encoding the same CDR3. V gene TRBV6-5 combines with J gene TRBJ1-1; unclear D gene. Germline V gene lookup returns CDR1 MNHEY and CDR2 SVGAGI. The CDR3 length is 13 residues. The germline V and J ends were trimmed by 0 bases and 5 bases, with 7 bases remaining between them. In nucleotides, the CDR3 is TGTGCCAGCAGTTACTCCCCGAGGACTGAAGCTTTCTTT. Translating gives CASSYSPRTEAFF.

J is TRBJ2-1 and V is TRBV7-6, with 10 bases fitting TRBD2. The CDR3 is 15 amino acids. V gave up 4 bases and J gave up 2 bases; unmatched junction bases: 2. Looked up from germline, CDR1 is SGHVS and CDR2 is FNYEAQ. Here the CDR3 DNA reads TGTGCCAGCAGCTCGAGCGGGGGGGCCTACAATGAGCAGTTCTTC. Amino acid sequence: CASSSSGGAYNEQFF. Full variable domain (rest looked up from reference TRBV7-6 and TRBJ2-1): GAGVSQSPRYKVTKRGQDVALRCDPISGHVSLYWYRQALGQGPEFLTYFNYEAQQDKSGLPNDRFSAERPEGSISTLTIQRTEQRDSAMYRCASSSSGGAYNEQFFGPGTRLTVL.

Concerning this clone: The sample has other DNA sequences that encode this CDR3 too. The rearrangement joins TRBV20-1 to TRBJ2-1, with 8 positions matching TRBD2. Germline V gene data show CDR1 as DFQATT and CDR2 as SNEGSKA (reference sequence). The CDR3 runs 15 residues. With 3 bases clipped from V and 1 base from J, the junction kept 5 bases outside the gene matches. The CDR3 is CSASFGTRSYNEQFF. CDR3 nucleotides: TGCAGTGCTAGTTTCGGGACTAGATCCTACAATGAGCAGTTCTTC.

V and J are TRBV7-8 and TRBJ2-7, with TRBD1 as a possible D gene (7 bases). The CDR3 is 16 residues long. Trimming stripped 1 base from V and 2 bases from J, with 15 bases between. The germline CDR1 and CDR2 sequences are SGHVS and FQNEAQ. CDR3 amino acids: CASSLEAARGAYEQYF. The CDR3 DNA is TGTGCCAGCAGCTTAGAAGCAGCCAGGGGGGCCTACGAGCAGTACTTC.

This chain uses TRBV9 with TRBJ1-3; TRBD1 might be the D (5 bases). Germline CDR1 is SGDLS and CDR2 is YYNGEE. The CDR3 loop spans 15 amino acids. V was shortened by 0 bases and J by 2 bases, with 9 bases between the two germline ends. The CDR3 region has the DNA TGTGCCAGCAGCGTAGACCTAGGGGCTGGAAACACCATATATTTT. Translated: CASSVDLGAGNTIYF.

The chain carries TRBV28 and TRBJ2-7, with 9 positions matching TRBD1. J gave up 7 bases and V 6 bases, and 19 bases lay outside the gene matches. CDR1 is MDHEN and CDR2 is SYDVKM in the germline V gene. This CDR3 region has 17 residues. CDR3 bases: TGTGCCAGCAGAAACGTTGGGGGACAGGGCCCCATCGGGGAGCAGTACTTC. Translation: CASRNVGGQGPIGEQYF. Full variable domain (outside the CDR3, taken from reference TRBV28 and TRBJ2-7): DVKVTQSSRYLVKRTGEKVFLECVQDMDHENMFWYRQDPGLGLRLIYFSYDVKMKEKGDIPEGYSVSREKKERFSLILESASTNQTSMYLCASRNVGGQGPIGEQYFGPGTRLTVT.

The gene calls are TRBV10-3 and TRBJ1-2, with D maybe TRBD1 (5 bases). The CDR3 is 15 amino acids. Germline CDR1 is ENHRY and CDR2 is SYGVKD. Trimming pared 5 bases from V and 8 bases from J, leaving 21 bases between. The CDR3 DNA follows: TGTGCCATCAGTCTCTCCCCCGGGACCCCCGTGGGCTACACCTTC. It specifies CAISLSPGTPVGYTF.

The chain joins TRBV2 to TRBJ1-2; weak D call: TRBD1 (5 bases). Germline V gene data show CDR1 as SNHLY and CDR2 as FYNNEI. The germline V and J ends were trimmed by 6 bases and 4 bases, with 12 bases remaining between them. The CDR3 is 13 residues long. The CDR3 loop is CASRETDFYGYTF. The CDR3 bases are TGTGCCAGCAGAGAGACAGACTTCTATGGCTACACCTTC.

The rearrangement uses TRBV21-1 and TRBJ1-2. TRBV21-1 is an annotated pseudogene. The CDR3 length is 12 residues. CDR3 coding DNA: TGTGCCAGCAGCAAAGAGGTAGATGGCTACACCTTC. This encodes CASSKEVDGYTF.

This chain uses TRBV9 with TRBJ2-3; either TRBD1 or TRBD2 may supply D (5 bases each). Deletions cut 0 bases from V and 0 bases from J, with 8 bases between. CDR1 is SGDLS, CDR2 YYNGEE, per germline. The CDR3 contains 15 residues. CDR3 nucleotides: TGTGCCAGCAGCGTAGTGGGACGGAGCACAGATACGCAGTATTTT. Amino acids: CASSVVGRSTDTQYF. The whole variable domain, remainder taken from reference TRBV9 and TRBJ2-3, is DSGVTQTPKHLITATGQRVTLRCSPRSGDLSVYWYQQSLDQGLQFLIQYYNGEERAKGNILERFSAQQFPDLHSELNLSSLELGDSALYFCASSVVGRSTDTQYFGPGTRLTVL.

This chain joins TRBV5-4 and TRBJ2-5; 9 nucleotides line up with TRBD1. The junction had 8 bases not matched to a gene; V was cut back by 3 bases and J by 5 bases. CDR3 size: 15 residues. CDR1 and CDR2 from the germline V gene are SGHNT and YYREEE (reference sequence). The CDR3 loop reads CASSSTDRGVETQYF. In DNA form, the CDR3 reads TGTGCCAGCAGCTCAACCGACAGGGGGGTCGAGACCCAGTACTTC.

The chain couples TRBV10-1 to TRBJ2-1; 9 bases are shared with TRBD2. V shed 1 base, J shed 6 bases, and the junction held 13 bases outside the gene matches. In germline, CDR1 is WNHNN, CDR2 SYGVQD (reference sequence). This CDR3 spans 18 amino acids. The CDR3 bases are TGCGCCAGCAGTGAGTACCGGAGGTCTAGCGGGGTATTCAATGAGCAGTTCTTC. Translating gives CASSEYRRSSGVFNEQFF.

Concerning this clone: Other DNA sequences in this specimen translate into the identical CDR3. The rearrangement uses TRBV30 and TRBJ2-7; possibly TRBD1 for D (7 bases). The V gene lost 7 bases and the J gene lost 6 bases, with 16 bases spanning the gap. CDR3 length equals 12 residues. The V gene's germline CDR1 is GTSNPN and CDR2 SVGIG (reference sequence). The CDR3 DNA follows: TGTGCCTCGGAGGGGGCGATAGGCGAGCAGTACTTC. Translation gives CASEGAIGEQYF.

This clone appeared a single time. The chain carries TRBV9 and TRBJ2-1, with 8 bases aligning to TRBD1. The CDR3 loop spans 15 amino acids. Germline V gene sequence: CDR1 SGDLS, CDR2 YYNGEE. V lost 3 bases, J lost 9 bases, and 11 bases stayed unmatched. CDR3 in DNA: TGTGCCAGCAGCGCAAACCTGGACAGGGTCACTGAGCAGTTCTTC. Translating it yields CASSANLDRVTEQFF. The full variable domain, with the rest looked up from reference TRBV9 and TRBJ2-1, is DSGVTQTPKHLITATGQRVTLRCSPRSGDLSVYWYQQSLDQGLQFLIQYYNGEERAKGNILERFSAQQFPDLHSELNLSSLELGDSALYFCASSANLDRVTEQFFGPGTRLTVL.

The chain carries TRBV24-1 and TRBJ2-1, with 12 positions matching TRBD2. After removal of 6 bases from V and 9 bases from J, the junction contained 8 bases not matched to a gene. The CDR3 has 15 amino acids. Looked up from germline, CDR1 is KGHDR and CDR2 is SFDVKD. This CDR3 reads CATSRGLAGLSEQFF. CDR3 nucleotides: TGTGCCACCAGTAGAGGACTAGCGGGGCTAAGTGAGCAGTTCTTC.

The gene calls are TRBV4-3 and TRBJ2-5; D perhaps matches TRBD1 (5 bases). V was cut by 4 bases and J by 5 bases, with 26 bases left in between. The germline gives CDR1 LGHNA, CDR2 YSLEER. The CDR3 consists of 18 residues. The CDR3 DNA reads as TGCGCCAGCAGCCGCCTCCTGGGCAGGGTCGGCGGTGGGGAGACCCAGTACTTC. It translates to CASSRLLGRVGGGETQYF.

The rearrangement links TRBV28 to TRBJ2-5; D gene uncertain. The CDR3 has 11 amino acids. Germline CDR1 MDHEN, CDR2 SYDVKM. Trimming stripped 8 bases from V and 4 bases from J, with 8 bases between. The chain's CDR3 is CASGLGETQYF. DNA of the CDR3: TGTGCCAGCGGGCTAGGAGAGACCCAGTACTTC.

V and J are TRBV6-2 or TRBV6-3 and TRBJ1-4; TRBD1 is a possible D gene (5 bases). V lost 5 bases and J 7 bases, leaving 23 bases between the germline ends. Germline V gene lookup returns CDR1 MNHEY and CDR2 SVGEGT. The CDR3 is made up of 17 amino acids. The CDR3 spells CASSPLQGGILGEKLFF. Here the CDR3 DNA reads TGTGCCAGCAGTCCGCTCCAGGGAGGGATCCTCGGTGAAAAACTGTTTTTT.

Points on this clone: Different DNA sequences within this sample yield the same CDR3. CDR3 loop: CASSYSETQYF. CDR3 nucleotides: TGTGCCAGCAGTTATTCGGAGACCCAGTACTTC. The chain employs TRBV6-2 or TRBV6-3 and TRBJ2-5; D not certain. The ends were cut back, 3 bases at V and 5 bases at J, with 4 bases in the middle. Germline lookup yields CDR1 MNHEY and CDR2 SVGEGT. This CDR3 comprises 11 residues.

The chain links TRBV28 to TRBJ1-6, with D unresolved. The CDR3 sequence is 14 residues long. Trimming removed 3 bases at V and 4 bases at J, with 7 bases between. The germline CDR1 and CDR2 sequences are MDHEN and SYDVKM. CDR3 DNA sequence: TGTGCCAGCAGTTTTGTAGGTTATAATTCACCCCTCCACTTT. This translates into CASSFVGYNSPLHF.